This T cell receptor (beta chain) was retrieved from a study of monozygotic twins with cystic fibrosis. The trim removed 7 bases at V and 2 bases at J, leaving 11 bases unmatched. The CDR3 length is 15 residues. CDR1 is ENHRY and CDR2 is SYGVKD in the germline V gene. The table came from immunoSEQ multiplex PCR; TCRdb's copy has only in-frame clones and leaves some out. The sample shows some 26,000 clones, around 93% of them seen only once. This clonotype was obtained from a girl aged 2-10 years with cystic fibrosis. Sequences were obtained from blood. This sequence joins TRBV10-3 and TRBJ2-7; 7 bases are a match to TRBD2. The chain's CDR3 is CAIKRVAGLTYEQYF. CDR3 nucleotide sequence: TGTGCCATCAAAAGGGTAGCGGGTCTAACCTACGAGCAGTACTTC.